This T cell receptor beta chain emerged from a study of TIL therapy for anti-PD-1-resistant metastatic lung cancer. Study-level information: Patients then received nivolumab; progressors got lymphodepletion, TIL and IL-2.

The immunoSEQ assay was v3. The protocol was immunoSEQ multiplex PCR, while the TCRdb copy is restricted to in-frame clones and leaves out a portion. The sample has around 50,000 clones, around 67% seen once. The V gene's germline CDR1 is SGDLS and CDR2 YYNGEE. The CDR3 loop spans 14 amino acids. V was shortened by 3 bases and J by 3 bases, with 10 bases between the two germline ends. As to time point: pre-treatment sample, taken before nivolumab and TIL therapy. This specimen consisted of blood, obtained at baseline. The sequence derives from a person aged 25 to 80 with non-small cell lung cancer. The genes are TRBV9 and TRBJ1-3, with D possibly matching TRBD1 (5 bases). In DNA, the CDR3 is TGTGCCAGCAGCGGGAGGGGCGTTGGAAACACCATATATTTT. Its protein is CASSGRGVGNTIYF. Together with reference TRBV9 and TRBJ1-3, the CDR3 gives the full variable domain: DSGVTQTPKHLITATGQRVTLRCSPRSGDLSVYWYQQSLDQGLQFLIQYYNGEERAKGNILERFSAQQFPDLHSELNLSSLELGDSALYFCASSGRGVGNTIYFGEGSWLTVV.